Listed below are T cell receptor beta chains from one sample, sequenced in a study of cytomegalovirus exposure and HLA in healthy donors. TCRdb's copy holds only in-frame clones and misses some; the assay was immunoSEQ multiplex PCR. The sample holds tens of thousands of clones, over 65% seen once. The sample consisted of PBMCs. The receptors here all came from a man between 35 and 55 years old in good health and CMV-seronegative. The CDR3 runs from the conserved cysteine through the conserved F or W. A D gene is named only where the DNA matches it firmly. The size of a clone is reported for some rows only, either as once, few or many, or as a class for expanded clones.

D: NA
J: TRBJ2-3
size: few
V: TRBV19
DNA: TGTGCCAGTAGCGGAGGGAGATTGACAGTTTCCACAGATACGCAGTATTTT
CDR3: CASSGGRLTVSTDTQYF

D: TRBD1
J: TRBJ2-6
size: once
V: TRBV10-2
DNA: TGCGCCAGCACCCCGGACAGGGGAAGGGGCTCTGGGGCCAACGTCCTGACTTTC
CDR3: CASTPDRGRGSGANVLTF

D: TRBD1
J: TRBJ1-5
size: NA
V: TRBV9
DNA: TGTGCCAGCAGTCCAGGGGGAAGCAATCAGCCCCAGCATTTT
CDR3: CASSPGGSNQPQHF

D: TRBD2
J: TRBJ2-1
size: NA
V: TRBV6-5
DNA: TGTGCCAGCAGCTCATTAAGCGGGAGGGGTAATGAGCAGTTCTTC
CDR3: CASSSLSGRGNEQFF

D: TRBD2
J: TRBJ2-7
size: NA
V: TRBV28
DNA: TGTGCCAGCAGTGCCAGTGAACTAGCGGGAGGAGCCTACGAGCAGTACTTC
CDR3: CASSASELAGGAYEQYF

D: TRBD1
J: TRBJ2-7
size: NA
V: TRBV19
DNA: TGTGCCACCCAAGAAGAGACAGGGGTGAGGACCGAGCAGTACTTC
CDR3: CATQEETGVRTEQYF

D: TRBD1
J: TRBJ2-6
size: few
V: TRBV7-9
DNA: TGTGCCAGCAGCCCAACTTGGGACAGGGAAGCGGCAGGGGCCAACGTCCTGACTTTC
CDR3: CASSPTWDREAAGANVLTF

D: TRBD2
J: TRBJ2-7
size: NA
V: TRBV5-4
DNA: TGTGCCAGCAGCTCCCGGGGGGGACCCCCTCCCTACGAGCAGTACTTC
CDR3: CASSSRGGPPPYEQYF

D: NA
J: TRBJ2-2
size: NA
V: TRBV19
DNA: TGTGCCAGTAGTAGAGGGGGGGGTGGGGCCACCGGGGAGCTGTTTTTT
CDR3: CASSRGGGGATGELFF

D: TRBD1
J: TRBJ2-1
size: NA
V: TRBV6-5
DNA: TGTGCCAGCCGATTGGACAGGAGTATCCATGAGCAGTTCTTC
CDR3: CASRLDRSIHEQFF

D: TRBD1
J: TRBJ2-3
size: NA
V: TRBV25-1
DNA: TGTGCCAGCAGTGGTAAGGGACAGGGAATCATGGATACGCAGTATTTT
CDR3: CASSGKGQGIMDTQYF

D: NA
J: TRBJ1-6
size: NA
V: TRBV2
DNA: TGTGCCAGCAGACAGGAAGTCGGTTCACCCCTCCACTTT
CDR3: CASRQEVGSPLHF

D: NA
J: TRBJ2-6
size: NA
V: TRBV2
DNA: TGTGCCAGCAGTGAAAACGCAGATTCTGGGGCCAACGTCCTGACTTTC
CDR3: CASSENADSGANVLTF

D: NA
J: TRBJ2-5
size: NA
V: TRBV7-3
DNA: TGTGCCAGCAGCTTAAGGGGGGGCTGGGCGGAGACCCAGTACTTC
CDR3: CASSLRGGWAETQYF

D: NA
J: TRBJ1-1
size: NA
V: TRBV2
DNA: TGTGCCAGCACTCGGGATGACACTGAAGCTTTCTTT
CDR3: CASTRDDTEAFF

D: NA
J: TRBJ1-2
size: NA
V: TRBV29-1
DNA: TGCAGCGTTGAATGGTGGGGAGAGGGTGGCTACACCTTC
CDR3: CSVEWWGEGGYTF

D: NA
J: TRBJ2-7
size: NA
V: TRBV6-1
DNA: TGTGCCACCGAGGGACTGAACTACGAGCAGTACTTC
CDR3: CATEGLNYEQYF

D: TRBD2
J: TRBJ2-2
size: few
V: TRBV11-2
DNA: TGTGCCAGCAGCTCCCGCTGGAGCGGGAGCTTGGACACCGGGGAGCTGTTTTTT
CDR3: CASSSRWSGSLDTGELFF

D: TRBD2
J: TRBJ2-7
size: NA
V: TRBV29-1
DNA: TGCAGCGTCGGGACTAGCGGGAATTACGAGCAGTACTTC
CDR3: CSVGTSGNYEQYF

D: TRBD2
J: TRBJ2-3
size: NA
V: TRBV19
DNA: TGTGCCAGTAGTGTGACTAGCGGGAGTGATACGCAGTATTTT
CDR3: CASSVTSGSDTQYF

D: NA
J: TRBJ1-2
size: few
V: TRBV19
DNA: TGTGCCAGTAGTAAGCCCTCCTATGGCTACACCTTC
CDR3: CASSKPSYGYTF

D: NA
J: TRBJ2-7
size: NA
V: TRBV27
DNA: TGTGCCAGCAGTTTAACTCGGGGTGCCTCCTACGAGCAGTACTTC
CDR3: CASSLTRGASYEQYF

D: TRBD2
J: TRBJ2-3
size: NA
V: TRBV28
DNA: TGTGCCAGCAGCCATCCGGGACTAGCGGACACAGATACGCAGTATTTT
CDR3: CASSHPGLADTDTQYF

D: TRBD2
J: TRBJ2-2
size: once
V: TRBV7-3
DNA: TGTGCCAGCAGCCGGACTAGCGGGCTGAACACCGGGGAGCTGTTTTTT
CDR3: CASSRTSGLNTGELFF

D: TRBD1
J: TRBJ2-5
size: once
V: TRBV5-1
DNA: TGCGCCAGCAGCCCGGGACAGGGAGAGACCCAGTACTTC
CDR3: CASSPGQGETQYF

D: NA
J: TRBJ1-2
size: NA
V: TRBV9
DNA: TGTGCCAGCAGCGCAGCCGGGAGCTATGGCTACACCTTC
CDR3: CASSAAGSYGYTF

D: NA
J: TRBJ2-1
size: NA
V: TRBV29-1
DNA: TGCAGCGTTTGGCGGGACAGAATAATAGGGGACTCCTACAATGAGCAGTTCTTC
CDR3: CSVWRDRIIGDSYNEQFF

D: NA
J: TRBJ2-1
size: NA
V: TRBV7-9
DNA: TGTGCCAGCAGCTTAGTCCTAGAGCAGTTCTTC
CDR3: CASSLVLEQFF

D: TRBD1
J: TRBJ2-3
size: once
V: TRBV30
DNA: TGTGCCTGGAGTACAGGGGGCGCACCAGATACGCAGTATTTT
CDR3: CAWSTGGAPDTQYF

D: NA
J: TRBJ1-3
size: NA
V: TRBV6-6
DNA: TGTGCCAGCAGTTATGAGTTATCTGGAAACACCATATATTTT
CDR3: CASSYELSGNTIYF

D: NA
J: TRBJ2-1
size: NA
V: TRBV4-1
DNA: TGCGCCAGCAGCCAAGATCCGCGGGTATACAGCTACAATGAGCAGTTCTTC
CDR3: CASSQDPRVYSYNEQFF

D: NA
J: TRBJ2-3
size: NA
V: TRBV25-1
DNA: TGTGCCAGCAGTGAGAGCTTAAGCACAGATACGCAGTATTTT
CDR3: CASSESLSTDTQYF

D: TRBD1
J: TRBJ2-2
size: NA
V: TRBV18
DNA: TGTGCCAGCTCGCCCCCGGGACAGGGGTCCGGGGAGCTGTTTTTT
CDR3: CASSPPGQGSGELFF

D: TRBD2
J: TRBJ2-1
size: few
V: TRBV7-2
DNA: TGTGCCAGCAGCACCCGAGCGGGAGGGGATTACAATGAGCAGTTCTTC
CDR3: CASSTRAGGDYNEQFF

D: TRBD1
J: TRBJ2-1
size: once
V: TRBV6-5
DNA: TGTGCCAGCAGTCCCACAGGGGGTTCCTACAATGAGCAGTTCTTC
CDR3: CASSPTGGSYNEQFF

D: TRBD1
J: TRBJ1-1
size: NA
V: TRBV7-9
DNA: TGTGCCAGCAGCTCGGACAGGGTAGGGGCTGAAGCTTTCTTT
CDR3: CASSSDRVGAEAFF

D: NA
J: TRBJ1-1
size: NA
V: TRBV28
DNA: TGTGCCAGCAGTTTCTCGCTAGGGGGAGGGAAGGCTTTCTTT
CDR3: CASSFSLGGGKAFF

D: TRBD1
J: TRBJ1-2
size: NA
V: TRBV9
DNA: TGTGCCAGCAGCCAACGGACAGGCCCGAACTATGGCTACACCTTC
CDR3: CASSQRTGPNYGYTF

D: TRBD2
J: TRBJ2-7
size: NA
V: TRBV27
DNA: TGTGCCAGCAGTTTAGGACTAGGATACGAGCAGTACTTC
CDR3: CASSLGLGYEQYF

D: NA
J: TRBJ1-5
size: NA
V: TRBV30
DNA: TGTGCCTGGAGGGACAGTTCTATCAATCAGCCCCAGCATTTT
CDR3: CAWRDSSINQPQHF

D: NA
J: TRBJ2-1
size: NA
V: TRBV4-2
DNA: TGTGCCAGCAGCCAAGAACAGAGCTCCTACAATGAGCAGTTCTTC
CDR3: CASSQEQSSYNEQFF

D: NA
J: TRBJ2-1
size: NA
V: TRBV30
DNA: TGTGCCTGGATTCCTAGCTCCTACAATGAGCAGTTCTTC
CDR3: CAWIPSSYNEQFF

D: TRBD1
J: TRBJ1-2
size: NA
V: TRBV5-6
DNA: TGTGCCAGCAGCTTGGCAGGGGGTGGCTACACCTTC
CDR3: CASSLAGGGYTF

D: TRBD2
J: TRBJ2-1
size: once
V: TRBV11-2
DNA: TGTGCCAGCAGCTTCGGACTAGCGCTAAACAATGAGCAGTTCTTC
CDR3: CASSFGLALNNEQFF

D: NA
J: TRBJ1-1
size: NA
V: TRBV25-1
DNA: TGTGCCAGCAGTGACGCTCAGGGGCACACTGAAGCTTTCTTT
CDR3: CASSDAQGHTEAFF

D: NA
J: TRBJ2-1
size: NA
V: TRBV28
DNA: TGTGCCAGCAGTCCTCTAGGTGGAGCGCCCTACAATGAGCAGTTCTTC
CDR3: CASSPLGGAPYNEQFF

D: TRBD1
J: TRBJ2-5
size: once
V: TRBV7-2
DNA: TGTGCCAGCAGCTTTACCACCGGGACAGGGGCGGGAGAGACCCAGTACTTC
CDR3: CASSFTTGTGAGETQYF

D: TRBD1
J: TRBJ1-5
size: NA
V: TRBV19
DNA: TGTGCCAGTAGTTCACTACAGGGGCCCGGCAATCAGCCCCAGCATTTT
CDR3: CASSSLQGPGNQPQHF

D: NA
J: TRBJ1-5
size: NA
V: TRBV15
DNA: TGTGCCGCCAGCCGGGAGGGCGCGGGCAATCAGCCCCAGCATTTT
CDR3: CAASREGAGNQPQHF